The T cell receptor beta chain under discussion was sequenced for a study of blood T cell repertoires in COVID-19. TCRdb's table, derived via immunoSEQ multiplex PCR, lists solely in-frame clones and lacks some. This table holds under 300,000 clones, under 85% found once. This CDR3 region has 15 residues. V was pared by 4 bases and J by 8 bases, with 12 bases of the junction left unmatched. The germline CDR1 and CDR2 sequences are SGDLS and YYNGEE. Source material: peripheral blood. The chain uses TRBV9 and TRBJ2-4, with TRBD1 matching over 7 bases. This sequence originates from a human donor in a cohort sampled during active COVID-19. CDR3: CASSPHSTGSDIQYF. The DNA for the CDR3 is TGTGCCAGCAGCCCACACTCGACAGGGTCGGACATTCAGTACTTC.